This T cell receptor (beta chain) was identified during a study of blood T cells in healthy people across ages. Germline V lookup: CDR1 MNHEY, CDR2 SVGAGI. The CDR3 runs 15 residues. V lost 2 bases and J 4 bases, leaving 14 bases between the germline ends. Through a sample-barcoded 5' primer and a J-beta primer mix, a second PCR was run for about 7 to 12 cycles. TCRdb ran MiXCR on the 5' RACE reads and lists one entry per CDR3 protein. The sample includes approximately 2,000,000 distinct CDR3 sequences, 30% to 40% of them seen just once. The source of this sequence is a human donor in good health. The V gene is TRBV6-5, the J gene TRBJ1-2; D gene unclear. Sequenced: blood. The CDR3 DNA reads TGTGCCAGCAGTTACCAAGTTTCCGCCAGCTATGGCTACACCTTC. Translation: CASSYQVSASYGYTF.